This T cell receptor beta chain comes out of a study of blood T cell repertoires in COVID-19. Across the study: PBMCs, B-cell-depleted T cells, or T cells were the source of the cDNA or gDNA that made up the material.

Per the original methods: Nucleated cell counts were estimated from reference gene primer amplification. Profiling relied on immunoSEQ multiplex PCR, and the TCRdb table lists in-frame clones only, not all of them. The V and J calls and clone size were taken over from that table, and D and trimming were inferred from the DNA. The repertoire holds hundreds of thousands of clones, with roughly nine tenths as singletons. Trimming took 2 bases from V and 5 from J; bases not matched to a gene: 6. CDR3 length: 16 amino acids. Germline V gene sequence: CDR1 KGHDR, CDR2 SFDVKD. Donors were grouped by their self-reported clinical history. Donors of Cohort 3 who recovered were those that had two negative PCRs, clearance, or symptom resolution.

The sequenced material came from PBMCs or T cells enriched from blood (not recorded which). This chain links TRBV24-1 with TRBJ2-1, with TRBD1 matching 9 bases. This sequence was found in a woman aged 60-70 years who had recovered from COVID-19. The CDR3 sequence is CATSDWGGDRDNEQFF. The DNA for the CDR3 is TGTGCCACCAGTGATTGGGGTGGGGACAGGGACAATGAGCAGTTCTTC.